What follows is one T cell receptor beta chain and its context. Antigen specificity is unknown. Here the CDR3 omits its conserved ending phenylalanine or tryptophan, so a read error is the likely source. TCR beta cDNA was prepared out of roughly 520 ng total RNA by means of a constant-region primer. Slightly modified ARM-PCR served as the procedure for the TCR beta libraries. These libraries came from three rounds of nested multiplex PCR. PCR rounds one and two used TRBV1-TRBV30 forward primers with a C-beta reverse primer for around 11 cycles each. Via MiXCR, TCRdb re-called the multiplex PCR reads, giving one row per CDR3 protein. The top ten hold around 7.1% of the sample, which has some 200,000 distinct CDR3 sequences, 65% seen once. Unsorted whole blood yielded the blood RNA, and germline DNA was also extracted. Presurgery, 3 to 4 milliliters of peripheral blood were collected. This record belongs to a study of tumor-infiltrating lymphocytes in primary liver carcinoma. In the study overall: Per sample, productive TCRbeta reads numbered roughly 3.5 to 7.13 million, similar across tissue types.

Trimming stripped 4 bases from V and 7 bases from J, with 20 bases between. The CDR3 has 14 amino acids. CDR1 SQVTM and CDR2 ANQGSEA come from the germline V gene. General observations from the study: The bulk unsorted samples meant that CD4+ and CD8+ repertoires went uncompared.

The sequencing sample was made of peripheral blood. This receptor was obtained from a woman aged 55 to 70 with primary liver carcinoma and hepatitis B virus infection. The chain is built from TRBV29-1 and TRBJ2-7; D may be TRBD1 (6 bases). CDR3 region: CSVASGGARGEQYL. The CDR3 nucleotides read TGCAGCGTTGCCTCCGGTGGGGCAAGGGGGGAGCAGTACCTC.